Below, 28 T cell receptor beta chains from the same sample are listed, as sequenced in a study of cytomegalovirus exposure and HLA in healthy donors. Both 60 Vbeta primers and 13 Jbeta primers went into the PCR. Using immunoSEQ multiplex PCR, the repertoire was profiled, and TCRdb retains in-frame clones only, with some absent. The sample yields 150,000 to 200,000 clones, more than 70% seen once. Input material: PBMCs. The receptors here all came from a girl between 5 and 17 years old in good health and CMV-seronegative.

V usage is TRBV6-1 and J usage is TRBJ1-5; the D gene is possibly TRBD1 (5 bases). Germline CDR1 MNHNS, CDR2 SASEGT. V was pared by 3 bases and J by 2 bases, with 5 bases between. This CDR3 has 13 amino acids. This chain's CDR3 is CASSDRGNQPQHF. The CDR3, as DNA: TGTGCCAGCAGTGACAGGGGCAATCAGCCCCAGCATTTT.

The chain combines TRBV6-5 with TRBJ2-5; the match to TRBD1 covers 8 bases. Matching the DNA end better, TRBJ2-7 makes the J call doubtful. The CDR3 length is 16 residues. Germline assignment: CDR1 MNHEY and CDR2 SVGAGI. The CDR3 here is CASSYLGRGLSYEQYF. CDR3 sequence (DNA): TGTGCCAGCAGTTACTTAGGCAGGGGGCTCAGCTACGAGCAGTACTTC.

The V call is TRBV6-1, the J call TRBJ2-3; 8 nucleotides align to TRBD1. This CDR3 comprises 15 residues. V was pared by 5 bases and J by 4 bases, with 8 bases of the junction left unmatched. CDR1 and CDR2 (germline): MNHNS, SASEGT. The CDR3 sequence is CASSLESGGSDTQYF. Written as DNA, the CDR3 is TGTGCCAGCAGTTTAGAATCAGGGGGCTCAGATACGCAGTATTTT.

As concerns this clone: Within the sample, other DNA sequences also encode this same CDR3. V usage is TRBV29-1 and J usage is TRBJ1-3; 7 positions agree with TRBD1. Germline V lookup: CDR1 SQVTM, CDR2 ANQGSEA. J lost 4 bases, V lost 7 bases, and 7 bases had no gene match. This CDR3 has 13 amino acids. The CDR3 spells CSGSRGQGNTIYF. CDR3 in DNA: TGCAGCGGGTCGAGGGGGCAGGGAAACACCATATATTTT.

The genes are TRBV5-3 and TRBJ1-6; 7 positions agree with TRBD1. TRBV5-3 is treated as an ORF (open reading frame) with a function not yet certain. The CDR3 spans 11 residues. V lost 10 bases, J lost 7 bases, and 2 bases stayed unmatched. The CDR3 region has the DNA TGTGCCGGGGACAGCAATTCACCCCTCCACTTT. Translating gives CAGDSNSPLHF.

The rearrangement links TRBV4-1 to TRBJ1-6, with 8 bases fitting TRBD1. Trimming cost V 3 bases and J 10 bases; bases outside gene matches: 11. The CDR3 runs 16 residues. Germline V CDR1 and CDR2: MGHRA, YSYEKL. The CDR3, as DNA: TGCGCCAGCAGCCATGGACAGGGTACAGCGGGCTCACCCCTCCACTTT. Protein: CASSHGQGTAGSPLHF.

The CDR3 bases are TGTGCCAGCAGCTTATTTACAGGGGCCGGTCAGCCCCAGCATTTT. Translation: CASSLFTGAGQPQHF. This chain joins TRBV11-2 and TRBJ1-5; TRBD1 matches at 7 bases. The CDR3 has 15 amino acids. The ends lost 2 bases at V and 6 bases at J; junction bases unmatched: 7. Germline assignment: CDR1 SGHAT and CDR2 FQNNGV.

This clone appeared once. V is TRBV6-1 and J is TRBJ2-7; 9 bases align to TRBD2. CDR3 length: 14 amino acids. Germline V gene data show CDR1 as MNHNS and CDR2 as SASEGT. Germline trimming cut 7 bases from V and 3 bases from J; bases unmatched to any gene: 7. Here the CDR3 reads CASNAGGPVYEQYF. The CDR3 DNA reads as TGTGCCAGCAACGCGGGGGGGCCGGTCTACGAGCAGTACTTC.

The V gene is TRBV6-1, the J gene TRBJ2-2, with TRBD1 matching 10 bases. This CDR3 contains 15 residues. Germline V gives CDR1 MNHNS, CDR2 SASEGT. V shed 8 bases, J shed 5 bases, and the junction held 8 bases outside the gene matches. In DNA, the CDR3 is TGTGCCAGCGGGGAGGACAGGGGGTATACCGGGGAGCTGTTTTTT. The encoded protein is CASGEDRGYTGELFF.

This chain links TRBV27 with TRBJ2-2; D ambiguous. Germline V gene lookup returns CDR1 MNHEY and CDR2 SMNVEV (reference sequence). Trimming left V 5 bases short and J 3 bases short, with 4 bases between. The CDR3 runs 12 residues. CDR3 bases: TGTGCCAGCAGTCTTTACACCGGGGAGCTGTTTTTT. Translating it yields CASSLYTGELFF.

V is TRBV19 and J is TRBJ2-5; 15 positions match TRBD2. CDR1 LNHDA and CDR2 SQIVND come from the germline V gene (reference sequence). V lost 2 bases and J lost 4; bases outside the gene matches: 5. This CDR3 is 17 amino acids long. The DNA of the CDR3 is TGTGCCAGTAGTATAATACCGGGACTAGCGGGGGGAGAGACCCAGTACTTC. It codes for CASSIIPGLAGGETQYF.

The chain is built from TRBV5-5 and TRBJ2-5, with 8 bases aligning to TRBD2. The CDR3 is 13 residues long. V trimming: 5 bases; J trimming: 5 bases; junction bases outside the gene matches: 5. CDR1 is SGHKS, CDR2 YYEKEE, per germline (reference sequence). The DNA of the CDR3 is TGTGCCAGCAGAACTCTAGCGGGTGAGACCCAGTACTTC. Translated: CASRTLAGETQYF.

The sample holds a few counts of this clone. The rearrangement links TRBV14 to TRBJ2-1, with 9 bases identical to TRBD1. This CDR3 comprises 21 residues. Germline-derived CDR1 and CDR2 are SGHDN and FVKESK. Losses at the gene ends were 1 base for V and 5 bases for J; bases not matched to a gene: 21. The CDR3 region is CASSQVSGTGFSLQANNEQFF. CDR3 coding DNA: TGTGCCAGCAGCCAAGTATCCGGGACAGGGTTTTCCCTCCAAGCAAACAATGAGCAGTTCTTC.

This sequence joins TRBV5-1 and TRBJ2-2; the match to TRBD1 covers 8 bases. Trimming took 2 bases from V and 6 from J; bases not matched to a gene: 3. The CDR3 totals 14 residues. The germline CDR1 and CDR2 sequences are SGHRS and YFSETQ. CDR3 bases: TGCGCCAGCAGCTTTGCGGGACAGGCCGGGGAGCTGTTTTTT. Protein: CASSFAGQAGELFF.

The chain employs TRBV5-1 and TRBJ2-7, with a weak D call TRBD1 (6 bases). Germline CDR1 and CDR2: SGHRS and YFSETQ. The CDR3 extends over 14 amino acids. V lost 0 bases, J lost 3 bases, and 10 bases lay in between. CDR3: CASSLGHRDYEQYF. As DNA, the CDR3 is TGCGCCAGCAGCTTGGGGCACAGGGACTACGAGCAGTACTTC.

Note on this clone: The sample holds other DNA sequences that translate to the same CDR3. The chain employs TRBV10-3 and TRBJ1-1, with TRBD1 matching over 8 bases. This CDR3 comprises 13 residues. Germline CDR1 ENHRY, CDR2 SYGVKD. J gave up 4 bases and V 4 bases, and 2 bases lay outside the gene matches. The CDR3 is CAISADRGTEAFF. Here the CDR3 DNA reads TGTGCCATCAGTGCAGACAGGGGCACTGAAGCTTTCTTT.

This clone was seen only once. The chain joins TRBV7-9 to TRBJ2-7, with 7 bases aligning to TRBD2. CDR3 size: 14 residues. J lost 6 bases, V lost 6 bases, and 11 bases had no gene match. The V gene's germline CDR1 is SEHNR and CDR2 FQNEAQ (reference sequence). The CDR3 loop is CASRLVGGVGEQYF. In nucleotides, the CDR3 is TGTGCCAGCAGGCTAGTGGGAGGGGTGGGCGAGCAGTACTTC.

V usage is TRBV18 and J usage is TRBJ1-1; D is unresolved. Germline V gene lookup returns CDR1 KGHSH and CDR2 LQKENI. V was trimmed by 8 bases and J by 4 bases, leaving 11 bases between them. The CDR3 totals 12 residues. The CDR3 sequence is CASAEAGTEAFF. In DNA, the CDR3 is TGTGCCAGCGCGGAGGCCGGCACTGAAGCTTTCTTT.

The rearrangement joins TRBV18 to TRBJ1-1, with D unresolved. There are 15 residues in the CDR3. Looked up from germline, CDR1 is KGHSH and CDR2 is LQKENI. Trimming left V 6 bases short and J 11 bases short, with 25 bases between. The CDR3 loop reads CASSPNDRLVRKAFF. The CDR3 bases are TGTGCCAGCTCTCCCAATGACCGGCTAGTCCGGAAGGCTTTCTTT.

V is TRBV7-6 and J is TRBJ1-2, with D unresolved. Trimming stripped 6 bases from V and 7 bases from J, with 15 bases between. Germline V CDR1 and CDR2: SGHVS, FNYEAQ. The length of the CDR3 is 13 residues. The CDR3, as DNA: TGTGCCAGCAGGGGAGGCAGAACCTTTGGCTACACCTTC. It translates to CASRGGRTFGYTF.

This chain connects TRBV6-1 to TRBJ1-2; 7 bases line up with TRBD1. V was clipped by 8 bases and J by 2 bases; unmatched bases: 5. Germline loops: CDR1 MNHNS, CDR2 SASEGT. This CDR3 has 13 residues. The CDR3 sequence: CASWDSINYGYTF. CDR3 nucleotides: TGTGCCAGCTGGGACAGCATAAACTATGGCTACACCTTC.

This clone was observed a handful of times. V usage is TRBV5-1 and J usage is TRBJ1-1; D ambiguous. The germline CDR1 and CDR2 sequences are SGHRS and YFSETQ. Trimming left V 1 base short and J 7 bases short, with 14 bases between. The CDR3 consists of 14 residues. The CDR3 sequence: CASSLRSETLEAFF. In nucleotides, the CDR3 is TGCGCCAGCAGCTTGCGCTCGGAGACTCTTGAAGCTTTCTTT.

This chain joins TRBV7-2 and TRBJ1-1, with a weak D call TRBD1 (6 bases). There are 16 residues in the CDR3. The V gene's germline CDR1 is SGHTA and CDR2 FQGNSA. The V end was cut by 4 bases, the J end by 0 bases, with 15 bases between. Here the CDR3 reads CASSSQVSGVNTEAFF. CDR3 bases: TGTGCCAGCAGCTCCCAGGTCTCAGGGGTGAACACTGAAGCTTTCTTT.

The chain employs TRBV5-6 and TRBJ2-5, with TRBD2 matching 15 bases. The CDR3 has 16 residues. After removal of 3 bases from V and 4 bases from J, the junction contained 4 bases not matched to a gene. CDR1 and CDR2 from the germline V gene are SGHDT and YYEEEE. CDR3 sequence (DNA): TGTGCCAGCAGCTCGGGGACTAGCGGGGGGCGAGAGACCCAGTACTTC. Translated, it gives CASSSGTSGGRETQYF.

This clone was seen a handful of times. The V call is TRBV5-1, the J call TRBJ2-1, with a tentative D call TRBD1 (5 bases). Germline V gives CDR1 SGHRS, CDR2 YFSETQ. The CDR3 loop spans 15 amino acids. V lost 4 bases to trimming and J lost 0 bases, with 11 bases between them. In DNA form, the CDR3 reads TGCGCCAGCAGCCCCCCGGACAACTCCTACAATGAGCAGTTCTTC. Its protein product is CASSPPDNSYNEQFF.

This sequence joins TRBV6-1 and TRBJ1-5; D unresolved. The CDR3 spans 15 residues. From germline, CDR1 is MNHNS and CDR2 SASEGT. The ends were cut back, 3 bases at V and 0 bases at J, with 9 bases in the middle. CDR3 in DNA: TGTGCCAGCAGTGAGTTAGCGTATAGCAATCAGCCCCAGCATTTT. It encodes CASSELAYSNQPQHF.

The chain carries TRBV30 and TRBJ1-6; D gene unclear. CDR3 length: 12 residues. Trimming removed 2 bases from V and 4 bases from J, with 3 bases in between. Germline-derived CDR1 and CDR2 are GTSNPN and SVGIG (reference sequence). In DNA, the CDR3 is TGTGCCTGGAGTTTATATAATTCACCCCTCCACTTT. Residues: CAWSLYNSPLHF.

The genes are TRBV29-1 and TRBJ2-1; D uncertain. Trimming removed 4 bases at V and 3 bases at J, with 13 bases between. The CDR3 extends over 14 amino acids. Looked up from germline, CDR1 is SQVTM and CDR2 is ANQGSEA. The CDR3 sequence: CSVVLRDSYNEQFF. The CDR3 coding sequence is TGCAGCGTTGTATTGCGAGATAGCTACAATGAGCAGTTCTTC.